Below, one T cell receptor beta chain is given with its context. This clonotype was detected ten times or more. Its recognized antigen is unknown. No base-level quality is on record; no much larger clone is a single base apart. This entry belongs to a study of regulatory T cells in long-lasting Graves disease (dated by TCRdb to the early 2020s). About the study as a whole: Patients with newly diagnosed Graves' disease had been on antithyroid drugs for under 3 months. Peripheral blood TCR sequencing and RNA sequencing compared persistent Graves' disease patients with newly diagnosed Graves' disease patients. The study took place in China and was registered as a clinical trial. A total of roughly 33 samples underwent TCR sequencing: around 13 from persistent and roughly 20 from newly diagnosed Graves' disease patients.

General conclusions and limits of the study: Only the TCR beta chain was sequenced and analyzed. Only peripheral blood was studied, because thyroid tissue, the primary lesion, was inaccessible. As a limitation, the authors acknowledged that the small sample size may reduce accuracy. Persistent patients shared more public clonotypes among themselves (around 3,000) than newly diagnosed patients did (over 900). Compared with newly diagnosed patients, persistent Graves' disease patients had lower TCR Shannon entropy and fewer highly expanded clones, which suggests clonal expansion.

The library was prepared using multiplex PCR. For sequencing, an Illumina HiSeq 4000 was employed. TCR beta libraries were built with iRepertoire HTBI primers and Arm-PCR amplification of CDR3 regions. PCR products were gel purified before sequencing. The paper's processing steps were these. Gene usage analysis of CDR3 amino acid clonotypes used the 60 to 80 TRBV and fewer than 15 TRBJ segments found across samples. COPE and FqMerger were used to merge the filtered high-quality paired reads into contigs. BLAST was used to align contigs to IMGT TRBV, TRBD and TRBJ reference genes, and CDR3 was defined according to IMGT. Clonotypes above 0.1% frequency were classified as highly expanded clones. Shannon entropy was used to measure repertoire diversity, and the Gini coefficient was used to measure V-J evenness. A clonotype was considered public if more than one individual shared it. TCRdb applied fastp at Q25 and MiXCR to the public reads, then kept only in-frame beta chains. Each CDR3 protein gets just one entry, which takes the most common genes and DNA from the rows behind it. These V and J calls derive from TCRdb rather than the authors' analysis. This sample comprises approximately 300,000 distinct CDR3 sequences, 15% to 20% of them detected only once. 35% to 45% of the sample comes from the top ten.

What this sample's time point label stands for: newly diagnosed GD, antithyroid drugs for less than 3 months. For both TCR sequencing and RNA sequencing, RNA was extracted from PBMCs using TRIzol. Graves' disease was diagnosed according to American Thyroid Association guidelines. Patients for the study were recruited at an endocrinology department in Xi'an, China. Each patient gave approximately 9.7 milliliters of peripheral blood, collected in an EDTA anticoagulant tube. Ficoll Paque Plus density gradient separation was used to isolate PBMCs, and no further T cell sorting was done. RNA quality was checked with an Agilent 2100 Bioanalyzer and agarose gel, and concentration with a NanoDrop 2000. The receptor's source is a female donor with Graves disease. The specimen was peripheral blood mononuclear cells (PBMCs), collected at new diagnosis, from a patient treated with antithyroid drugs.

DNA sequence: TGTGCCAGCAGTCTTACCCCGGGCCCCTTCTACAATGAGCAGTTCTTC. Its product reads: CASSLTPGPFYNEQFF. The V gene is TRBV6-1 and the J gene is TRBJ2-1; confidence is insufficient to name the D gene. The CDR3 runs 16 amino acids, cysteine and phenylalanine included. This entry keeps only the CDR3 DNA: 48 bases, framed from base 1. Via the germline V gene, CDR1 is MNHNS and CDR2 SASEGT. Trimming costs V 5 bases and J 3 bases, and their ends lie 17 bases apart.